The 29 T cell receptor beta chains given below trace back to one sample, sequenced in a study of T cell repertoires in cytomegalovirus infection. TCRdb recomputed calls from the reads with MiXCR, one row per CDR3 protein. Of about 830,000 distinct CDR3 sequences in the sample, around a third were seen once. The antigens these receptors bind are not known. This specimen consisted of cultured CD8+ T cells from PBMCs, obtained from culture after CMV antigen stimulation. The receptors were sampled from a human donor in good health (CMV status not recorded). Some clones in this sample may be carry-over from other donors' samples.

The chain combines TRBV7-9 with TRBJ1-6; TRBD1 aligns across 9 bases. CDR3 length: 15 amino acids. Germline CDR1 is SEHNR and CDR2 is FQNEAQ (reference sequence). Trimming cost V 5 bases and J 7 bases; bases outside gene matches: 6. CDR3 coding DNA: TGTGCCAGCAGCCCCTTACAGGGGGCGAATTCACCCCTCCACTTT. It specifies CASSPLQGANSPLHF.

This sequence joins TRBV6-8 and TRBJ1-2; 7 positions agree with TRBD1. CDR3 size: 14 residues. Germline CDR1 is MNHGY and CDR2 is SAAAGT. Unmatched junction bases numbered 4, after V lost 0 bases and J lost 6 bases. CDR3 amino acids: CASSYSGGSDGYTF. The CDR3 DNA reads TGTGCCAGCAGTTACTCAGGGGGCTCGGATGGCTACACCTTC.

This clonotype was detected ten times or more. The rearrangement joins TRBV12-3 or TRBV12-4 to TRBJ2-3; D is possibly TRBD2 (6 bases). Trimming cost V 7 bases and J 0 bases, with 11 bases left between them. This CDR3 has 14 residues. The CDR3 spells CASIKGTSTDTQYF. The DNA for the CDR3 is TGTGCCAGCATCAAGGGGACTAGCACAGATACGCAGTATTTT.

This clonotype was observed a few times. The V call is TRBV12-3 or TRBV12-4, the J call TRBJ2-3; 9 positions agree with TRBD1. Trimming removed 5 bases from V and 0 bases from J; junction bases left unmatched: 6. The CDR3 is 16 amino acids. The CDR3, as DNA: TGTGCCAGCAGTCCACAGGGGGCGCGGAGCACAGATACGCAGTATTTT. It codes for CASSPQGARSTDTQYF.

The CDR3 spells CASSRGRGWQETQYF. CDR3 bases: TGCGCCAGCAGCCGAGGACGGGGGTGGCAAGAGACCCAGTACTTC. The V and J genes are TRBV4-1 and TRBJ2-5; a possible D gene is TRBD2 (6 bases). Deletions cut 4 bases from V and 2 bases from J, with 14 bases between. The CDR3 length is 15 residues. CDR1 MGHRA and CDR2 YSYEKL come from the germline V gene.

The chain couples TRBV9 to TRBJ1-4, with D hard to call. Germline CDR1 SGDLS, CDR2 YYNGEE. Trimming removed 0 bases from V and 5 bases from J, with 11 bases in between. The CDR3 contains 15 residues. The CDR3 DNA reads TGTGCCAGCAGCGTAGGAGGAGGGAAGAATGAAAAACTGTTTTTT. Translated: CASSVGGGKNEKLFF. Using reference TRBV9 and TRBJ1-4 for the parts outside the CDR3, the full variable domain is DSGVTQTPKHLITATGQRVTLRCSPRSGDLSVYWYQQSLDQGLQFLIQYYNGEERAKGNILERFSAQQFPDLHSELNLSSLELGDSALYFCASSVGGGKNEKLFFGSGTQLSVL.

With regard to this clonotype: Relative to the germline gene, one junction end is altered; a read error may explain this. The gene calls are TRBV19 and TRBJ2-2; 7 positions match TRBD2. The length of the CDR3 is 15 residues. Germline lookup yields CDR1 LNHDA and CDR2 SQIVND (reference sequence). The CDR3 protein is CTSRGDPKTTRELFF. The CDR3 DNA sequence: TGTACCAGCCGGGGGGACCCTAAAACCACCAGGGAGCTGTTTTTT. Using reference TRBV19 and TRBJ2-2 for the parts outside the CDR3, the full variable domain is DGGITQSPKYLFRKEGQNVTLSCEQNLNHDAMYWYRQDPGQGLRLIYYSQIVNDFQKGDIAEGYSVSREKKESFPLTVTSAQKNPTAFYLCTSRGDPKTTRELFFGEGSRLTVL.

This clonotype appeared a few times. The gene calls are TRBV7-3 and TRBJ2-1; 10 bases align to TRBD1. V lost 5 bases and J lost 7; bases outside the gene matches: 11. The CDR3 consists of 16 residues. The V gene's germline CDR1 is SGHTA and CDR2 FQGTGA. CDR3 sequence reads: CASSPGPGQGLNEQFF. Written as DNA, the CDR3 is TGTGCCAGCAGCCCTGGACCGGGACAGGGGCTTAATGAGCAGTTCTTC. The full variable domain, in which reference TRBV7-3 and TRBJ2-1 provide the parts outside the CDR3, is GAGVSQTPSNKVTEKGKYVELRCDPISGHTALYWYRQSLGQGPEFLIYFQGTGAADDSGLPNDRFFAVRPEGSVSTLKIQRTERGDSAVYLCASSPGPGQGLNEQFFGPGTRLTVL.

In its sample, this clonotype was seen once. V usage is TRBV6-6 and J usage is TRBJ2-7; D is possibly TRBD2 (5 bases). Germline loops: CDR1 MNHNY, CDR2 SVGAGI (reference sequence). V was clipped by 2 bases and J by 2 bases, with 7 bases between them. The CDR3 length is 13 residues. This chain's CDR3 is CASSYHGAYEQYV. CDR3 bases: TGTGCCAGCAGTTACCACGGGGCCTACGAGCAGTACGTC.

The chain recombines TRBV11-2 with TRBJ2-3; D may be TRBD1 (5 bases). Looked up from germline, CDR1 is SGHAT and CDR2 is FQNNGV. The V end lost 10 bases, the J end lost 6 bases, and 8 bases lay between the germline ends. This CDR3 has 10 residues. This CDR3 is CAIGVDTQYF. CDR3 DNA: TGTGCCATAGGGGTGGATACGCAGTATTTT.

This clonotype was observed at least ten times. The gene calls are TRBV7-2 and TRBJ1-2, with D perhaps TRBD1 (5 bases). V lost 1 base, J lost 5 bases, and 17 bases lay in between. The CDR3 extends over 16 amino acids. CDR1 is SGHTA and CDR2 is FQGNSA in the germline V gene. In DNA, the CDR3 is TGTGCCAGCAGCTTAGTAACACTGCGAGGGGTATATGGCTACACCTTC. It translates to CASSLVTLRGVYGYTF.

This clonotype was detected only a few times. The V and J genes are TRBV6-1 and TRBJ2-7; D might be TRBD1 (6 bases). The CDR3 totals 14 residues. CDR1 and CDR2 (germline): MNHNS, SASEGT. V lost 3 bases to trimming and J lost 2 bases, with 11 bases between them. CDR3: CASSDLDSPYEQYF. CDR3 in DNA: TGTGCCAGCAGTGACCTGGACAGTCCCTACGAGCAGTACTTC.

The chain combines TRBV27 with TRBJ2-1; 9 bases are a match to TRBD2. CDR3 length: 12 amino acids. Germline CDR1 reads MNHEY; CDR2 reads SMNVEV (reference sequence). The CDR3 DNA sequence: TGTGCTCTTGGCGGGGGGGCCGGTGAGCAGTTCTTC. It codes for CALGGGAGEQFF.

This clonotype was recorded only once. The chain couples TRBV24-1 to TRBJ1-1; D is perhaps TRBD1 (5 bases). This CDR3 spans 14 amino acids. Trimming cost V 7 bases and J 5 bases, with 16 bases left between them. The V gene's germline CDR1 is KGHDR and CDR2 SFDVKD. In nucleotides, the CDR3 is TGTGCCACCAGCCCCGGCGGGGGGGAGACTGAAGCTTTCTTT. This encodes CATSPGGGETEAFF.

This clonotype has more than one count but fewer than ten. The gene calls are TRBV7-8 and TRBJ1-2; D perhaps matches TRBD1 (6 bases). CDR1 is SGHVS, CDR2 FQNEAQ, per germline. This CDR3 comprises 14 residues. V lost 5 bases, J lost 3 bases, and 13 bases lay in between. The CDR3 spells CASSGTNEDYGYTF. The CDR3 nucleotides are TGTGCCAGCAGCGGGACAAATGAGGACTATGGCTACACCTTC.

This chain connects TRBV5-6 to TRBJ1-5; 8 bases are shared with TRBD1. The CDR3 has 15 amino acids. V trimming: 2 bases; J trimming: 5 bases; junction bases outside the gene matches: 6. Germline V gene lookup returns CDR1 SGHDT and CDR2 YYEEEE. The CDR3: CASSFRQDRDQPQHF. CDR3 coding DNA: TGTGCCAGCAGCTTCAGACAGGACAGGGATCAGCCCCAGCATTTT.

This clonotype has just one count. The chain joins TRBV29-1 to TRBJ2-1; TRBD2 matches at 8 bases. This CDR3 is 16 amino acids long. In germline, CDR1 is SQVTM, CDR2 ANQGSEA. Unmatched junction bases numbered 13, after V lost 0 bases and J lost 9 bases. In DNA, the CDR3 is TGCAGCGTTGAAGAGAGAAACGGGGGGGCGCAGGTTGAGCAGTTCTTC. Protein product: CSVEERNGGAQVEQFF.

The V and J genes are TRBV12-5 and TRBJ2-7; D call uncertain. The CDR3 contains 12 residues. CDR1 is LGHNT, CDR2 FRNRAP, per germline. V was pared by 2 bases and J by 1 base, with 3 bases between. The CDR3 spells CASGLSSYEQYF. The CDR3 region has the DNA TGTGCTAGTGGTTTGTCATCCTACGAGCAGTACTTC.

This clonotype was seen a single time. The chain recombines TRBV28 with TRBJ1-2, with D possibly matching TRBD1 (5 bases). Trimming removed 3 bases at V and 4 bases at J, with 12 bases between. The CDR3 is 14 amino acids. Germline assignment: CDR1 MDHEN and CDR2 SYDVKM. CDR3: CASSFEGRGYGYTF. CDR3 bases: TGTGCCAGCAGTTTTGAGGGAAGGGGCTATGGCTACACCTTC.

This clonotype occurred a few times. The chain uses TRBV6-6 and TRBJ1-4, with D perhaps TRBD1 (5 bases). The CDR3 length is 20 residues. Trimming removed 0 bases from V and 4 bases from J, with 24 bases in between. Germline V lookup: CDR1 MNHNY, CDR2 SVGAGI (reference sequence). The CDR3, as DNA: TGTGCCAGCAGTTACTCGAGAAGGATTGACAGAAATGGGATTAATGAAAAACTGTTTTTT. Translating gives CASSYSRRIDRNGINEKLFF.

CDR3 nucleotides: TGTGCCAGCAGTACGACAGGGGGACAGACCCAGTACTTC. It translates to CASSTTGGQTQYF. This chain uses TRBV12-3 or TRBV12-4 with TRBJ2-5; 9 bases line up with TRBD1. V lost 5 bases to trimming and J lost 6 bases; unmatched junction nucleotides: 4. The CDR3 covers 13 residues.

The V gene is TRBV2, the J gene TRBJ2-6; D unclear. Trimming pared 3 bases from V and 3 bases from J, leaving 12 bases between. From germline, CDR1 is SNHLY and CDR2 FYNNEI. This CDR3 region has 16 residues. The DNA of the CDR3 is TGTGCCAGCAGTGATACCCCTAATATTGGGGCCAACGTCCTGACTTTC. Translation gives CASSDTPNIGANVLTF.

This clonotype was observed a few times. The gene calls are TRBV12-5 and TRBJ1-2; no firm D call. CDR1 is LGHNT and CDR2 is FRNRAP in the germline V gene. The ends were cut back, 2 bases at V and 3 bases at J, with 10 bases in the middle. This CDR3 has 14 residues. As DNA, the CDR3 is TGTGCTAGTGGTTTGCTACCCGGGGACTATGGCTACACCTTC. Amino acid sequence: CASGLLPGDYGYTF.

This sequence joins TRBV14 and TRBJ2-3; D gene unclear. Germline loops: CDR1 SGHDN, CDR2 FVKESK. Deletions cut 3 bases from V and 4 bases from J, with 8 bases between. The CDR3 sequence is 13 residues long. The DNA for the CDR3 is TGTGCCAGCAGCCAGTTCCTCCCAGATACGCAGTATTTT. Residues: CASSQFLPDTQYF. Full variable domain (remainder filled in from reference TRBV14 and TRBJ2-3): EAGVTQFPSHSVIEKGQTVTLRCDPISGHDNLYWYRRVMGKEIKFLLHFVKESKQDESGMPNNRFLAERTGGTYSTLKVQPAELEDSGVYFCASSQFLPDTQYFGPGTRLTVL.

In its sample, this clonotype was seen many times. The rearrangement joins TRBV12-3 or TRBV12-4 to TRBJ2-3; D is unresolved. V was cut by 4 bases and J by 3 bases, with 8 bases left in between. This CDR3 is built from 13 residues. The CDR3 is CASSSGGTDTQYF. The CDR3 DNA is TGTGCCAGCAGTTCCGGTGGTACAGATACGCAGTATTTT.

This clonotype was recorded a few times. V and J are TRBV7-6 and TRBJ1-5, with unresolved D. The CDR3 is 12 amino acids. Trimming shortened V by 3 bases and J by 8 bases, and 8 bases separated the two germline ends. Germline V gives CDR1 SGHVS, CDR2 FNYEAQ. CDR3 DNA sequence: TGTGCCAGCAGCTTCACCGGGGAGCCCCAGCATTTT. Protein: CASSFTGEPQHF.

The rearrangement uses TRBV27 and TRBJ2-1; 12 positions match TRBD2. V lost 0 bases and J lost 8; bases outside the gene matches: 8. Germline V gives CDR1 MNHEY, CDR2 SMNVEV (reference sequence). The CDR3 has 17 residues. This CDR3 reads CASSLSGLAGGPYEQFF. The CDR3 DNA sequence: TGTGCCAGCAGTTTATCCGGGCTAGCGGGGGGGCCATATGAGCAGTTCTTC.

CDR3 nucleotides: TGCAGTGCCCCGCGGGGCGGGGGGGCTACAGATACGCAGTATTTT. Translation gives CSAPRGGGATDTQYF. The chain uses TRBV20-1 and TRBJ2-3; 9 positions match TRBD2. Looked up from germline, CDR1 is DFQATT and CDR2 is SNEGSKA (reference sequence). V gave up 6 bases and J gave up 3 bases; unmatched junction bases: 10. The CDR3 consists of 15 residues.

CDR3 coding DNA: TGTGCCAGCAGCCCACGGGACGGCACAGATACGCAGTATTTT. Protein: CASSPRDGTDTQYF. The rearrangement links TRBV11-3 to TRBJ2-3, with D possibly called TRBD1 or TRBD2 (5 bases each). Germline loops: CDR1 SGHNT, CDR2 YENEEA. Trimming cost V 5 bases and J 1 base, with 10 bases left between them. The CDR3 contains 14 residues.